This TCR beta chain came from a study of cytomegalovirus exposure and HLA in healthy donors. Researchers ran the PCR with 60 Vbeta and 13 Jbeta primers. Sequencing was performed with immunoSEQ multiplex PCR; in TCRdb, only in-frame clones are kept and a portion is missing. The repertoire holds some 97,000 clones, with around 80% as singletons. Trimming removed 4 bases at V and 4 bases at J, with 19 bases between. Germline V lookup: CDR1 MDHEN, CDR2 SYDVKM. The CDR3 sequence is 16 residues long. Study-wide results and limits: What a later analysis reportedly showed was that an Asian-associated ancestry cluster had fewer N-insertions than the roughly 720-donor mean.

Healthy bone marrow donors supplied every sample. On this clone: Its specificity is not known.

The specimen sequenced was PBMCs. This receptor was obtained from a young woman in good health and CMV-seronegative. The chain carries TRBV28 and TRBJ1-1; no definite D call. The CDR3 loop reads CASSSLSTRAGTEAFF. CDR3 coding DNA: TGTGCCAGCAGTTCTCTATCAACACGGGCGGGCACTGAAGCTTTCTTT.